This T cell receptor (beta chain) comes out of a study of cytomegalovirus exposure and HLA in healthy donors. The CDR3 is 12 amino acids. Germline loops: CDR1 SGHAT, CDR2 FQNNGV. V dropped 7 bases and J dropped 4; count of bases not matched to a gene: 2. Donors consisted of healthy bone marrow donors. The sample holds one count of this clone. Its antigen is not known. Findings and caveats of the study: Links to common viral pathogens appeared, in a later analysis, for several of the most significant clusters. More clonal expansion characterized HLA-associated TCR beta chains than equally common others in a later analysis.

Use of 60 Vbeta and 13 Jbeta primers characterized the PCR. Here immunoSEQ multiplex PCR was the method, and the copy in TCRdb shows in-frame clones only, minus some. The table lists about 150,000 clones, over 70% of them singletons. The TCR originated in a male donor in good health and CMV-seronegative. The rearrangement links TRBV11-2 to TRBJ2-5; 8 bases match TRBD1. The sample was PBMCs. The CDR3 spells CASNDRGETQYF. CDR3 in DNA: TGTGCCAGCAACGACAGGGGAGAGACCCAGTACTTC.